This TCR beta chain was captured by sequencing in a study of T-cell reconstitution after alpha-beta-depleted transplantation in children (TCRdb year 2016). For context, the study as a whole: T-cell immune reconstitution after TCRalphabeta/CD19-depleted allogeneic hematopoietic cell transplantation in children was quantitatively tracked in the study by means of TCR repertoire profiling. What the research found in general, with its limitations: The high TCRbeta diversity at day 60 in some patients was ascribed to recipient T cells and intrathymic progenitors that had survived conditioning. Over subsequent months, a decline in hyperexpanded clone frequencies was noted, and after one year, T-cell counts and TCRbeta diversity were mostly ascribed to newly produced T cells. The apparently early alphabetaT-cell count recovery about two months after transplant was reportedly dependent on only several hundred rapidly expanded clones derived from non-depleted graft cells.

The CDR3, from cysteine to phenylalanine, totals 12 residues. The retained sequence is limited to the CDR3, 36 bases, with the frame set at the first base. Sequences SQVTM (CDR1) and ANQGSEA (CDR2) are obtained from the germline V gene. The junction carries 13 bases between V and J, which are trimmed by 5 bases and 6 bases respectively. Remarks on this clonotype: No cognate antigen has been identified for it. Base-call qualities are not available, and no considerably larger clone is one nucleotide away.

The treatment or condition label, read with the paper, signifies: allogeneic hematopoietic cell transplantation with graft depleted of TCRalphabeta T cells and CD19 B cells. The transplant recipients were children given TCRalphabeta/CD19-depleted allogeneic hematopoietic cell grafts. Libraries were made using PCR. Sequencing took place on an Illumina HiSeq 2500. Molecular barcoding was employed in the preparation of TCR libraries, with unique molecular identifiers being used to normalize TCRbeta repertoire quantification. TCRdb trimmed the raw reads at Q25, called clones with MiXCR and kept productive beta chains. Each record represents a unique CDR3 protein, reported with the most common genes and DNA among its rows. The sample has under 250,000 distinct CDR3 sequences on record, approximately 7% of them singletons. Less than 7% of the sample is taken by the ten largest.

The receptor was isolated from a boy aged 2 to 10 with acute lymphoblastic leukemia, due to receive a stem cell transplant. Sequences were derived from PBMCs, sampled before TCRalphabeta/CD19-depleted stem cell transplant. Rearrangement joined TRBV29-1 to TRBJ1-1; the D gene cannot be named for sure. The DNA sequence is given as TGCAGCGTTCCTTCGGGAGGGTCTGAAGCTTTCTTT. It translates as CSVPSGGSEAFF.